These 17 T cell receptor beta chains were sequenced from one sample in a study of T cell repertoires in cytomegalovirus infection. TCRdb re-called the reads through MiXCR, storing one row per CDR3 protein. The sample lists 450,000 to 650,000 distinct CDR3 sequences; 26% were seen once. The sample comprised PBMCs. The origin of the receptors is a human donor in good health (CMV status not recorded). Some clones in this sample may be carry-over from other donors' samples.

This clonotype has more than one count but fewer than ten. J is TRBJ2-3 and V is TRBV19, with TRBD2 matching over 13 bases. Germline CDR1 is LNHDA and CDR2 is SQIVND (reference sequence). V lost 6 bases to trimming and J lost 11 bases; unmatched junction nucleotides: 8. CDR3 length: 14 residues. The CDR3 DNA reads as TGTGCCAGTAGGAATAGGACTAGCGGGGGTCTGCAGTATTTT. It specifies CASRNRTSGGLQYF.

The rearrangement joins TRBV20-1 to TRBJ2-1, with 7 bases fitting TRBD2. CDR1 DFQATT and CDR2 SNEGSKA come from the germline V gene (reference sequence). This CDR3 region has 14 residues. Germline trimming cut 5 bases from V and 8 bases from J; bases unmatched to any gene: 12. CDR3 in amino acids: CSAGDRSGFDEQFF. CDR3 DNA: TGCAGTGCTGGGGACCGTAGCGGGTTCGATGAGCAGTTCTTC.

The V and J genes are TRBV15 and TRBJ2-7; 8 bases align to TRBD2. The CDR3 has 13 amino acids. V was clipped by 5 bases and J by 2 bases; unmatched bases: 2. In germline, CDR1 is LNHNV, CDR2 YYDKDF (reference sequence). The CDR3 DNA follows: TGTGCCACCAGCGGGACTAGGGCCTACGAGCAGTACTTC. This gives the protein CATSGTRAYEQYF.

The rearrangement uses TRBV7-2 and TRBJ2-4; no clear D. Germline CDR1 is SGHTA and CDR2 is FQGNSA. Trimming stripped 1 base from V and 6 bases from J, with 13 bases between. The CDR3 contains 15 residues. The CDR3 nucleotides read TGTGCCAGCAGCTTAGGCGGCTCAAGGTCAAACATTCAGTACTTC. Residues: CASSLGGSRSNIQYF.

The CDR3: CATSGGQGNFYGYTF. The CDR3 DNA reads as TGTGCCACCAGCGGAGGACAGGGAAACTTCTATGGCTACACCTTC. This chain links TRBV15 with TRBJ1-2, with 8 bases identical to TRBD1. Trimming cost V 5 bases and J 4 bases; bases outside gene matches: 9. CDR3 size: 15 residues. Per germline, CDR1 LNHNV and CDR2 YYDKDF (reference sequence).

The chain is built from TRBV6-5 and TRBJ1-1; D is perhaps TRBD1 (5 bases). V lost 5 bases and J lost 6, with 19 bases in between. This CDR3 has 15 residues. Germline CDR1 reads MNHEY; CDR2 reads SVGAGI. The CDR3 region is CASSPGQHSAPEAFF. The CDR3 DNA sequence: TGTGCCAGCAGTCCTGGACAACACTCGGCACCTGAAGCTTTCTTT.

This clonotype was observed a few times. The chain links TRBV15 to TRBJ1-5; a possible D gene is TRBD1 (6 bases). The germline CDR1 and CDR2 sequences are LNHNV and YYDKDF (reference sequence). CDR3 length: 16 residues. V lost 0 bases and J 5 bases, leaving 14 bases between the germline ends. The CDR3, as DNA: TGTGCCACCAGCAGAGATATCCAGGGGAGCGATCAGCCCCAGCATTTT. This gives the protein CATSRDIQGSDQPQHF.

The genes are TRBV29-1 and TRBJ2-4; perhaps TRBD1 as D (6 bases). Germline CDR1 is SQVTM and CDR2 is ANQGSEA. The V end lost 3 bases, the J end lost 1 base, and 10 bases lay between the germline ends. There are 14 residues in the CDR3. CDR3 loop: CSVEDRGAKNIQYF. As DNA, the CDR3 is TGCAGCGTTGAGGACAGAGGCGCCAAAAACATTCAGTACTTC.

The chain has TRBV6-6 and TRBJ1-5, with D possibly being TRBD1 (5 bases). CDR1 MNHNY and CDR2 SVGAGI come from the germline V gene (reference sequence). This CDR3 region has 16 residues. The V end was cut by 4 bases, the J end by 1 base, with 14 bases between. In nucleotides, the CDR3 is TGTGCCAGCAGTTTAACCCAGGGCCTAAGCAATCAGCCCCAGCATTTT. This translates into CASSLTQGLSNQPQHF.

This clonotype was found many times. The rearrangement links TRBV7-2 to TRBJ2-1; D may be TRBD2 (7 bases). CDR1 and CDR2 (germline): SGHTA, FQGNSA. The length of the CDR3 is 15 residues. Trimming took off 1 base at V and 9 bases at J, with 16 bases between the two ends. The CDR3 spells CASSLEGGLKTEQFF. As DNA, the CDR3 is TGTGCCAGCAGCTTAGAAGGGGGACTAAAAACTGAGCAGTTCTTC.

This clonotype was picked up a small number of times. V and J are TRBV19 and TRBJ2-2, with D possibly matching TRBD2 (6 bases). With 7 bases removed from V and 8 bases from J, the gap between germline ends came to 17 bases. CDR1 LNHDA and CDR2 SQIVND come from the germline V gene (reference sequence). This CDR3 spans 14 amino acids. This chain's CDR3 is CASTRRQEGGELFF. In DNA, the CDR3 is TGTGCCAGTACCCGAAGGCAGGAGGGTGGGGAGCTGTTTTTT.

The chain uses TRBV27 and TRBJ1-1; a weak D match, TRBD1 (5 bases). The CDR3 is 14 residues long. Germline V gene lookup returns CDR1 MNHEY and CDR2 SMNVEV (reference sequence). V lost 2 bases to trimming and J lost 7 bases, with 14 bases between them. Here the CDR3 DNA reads TGTGCCAGCAGTTTAGTAGGGGCCGGGGTTGAAGCTTTCTTT. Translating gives CASSLVGAGVEAFF.

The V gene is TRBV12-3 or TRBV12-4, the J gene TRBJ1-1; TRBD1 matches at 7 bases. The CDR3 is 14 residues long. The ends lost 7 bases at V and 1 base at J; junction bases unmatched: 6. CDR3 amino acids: CASTRGQQNTEAFF. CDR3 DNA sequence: TGTGCCAGCACCAGGGGACAGCAGAACACTGAAGCTTTCTTT.

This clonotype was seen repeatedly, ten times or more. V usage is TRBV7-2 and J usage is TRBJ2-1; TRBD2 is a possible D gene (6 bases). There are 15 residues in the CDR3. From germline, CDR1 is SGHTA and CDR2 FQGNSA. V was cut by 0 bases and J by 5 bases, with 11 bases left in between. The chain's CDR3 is CASSLALGLNNEQFF. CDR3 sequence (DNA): TGTGCCAGCAGCTTAGCCCTGGGACTTAACAATGAGCAGTTCTTC. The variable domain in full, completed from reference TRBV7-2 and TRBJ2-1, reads GAGVSQSPSNKVTEKGKDVELRCDPISGHTALYWYRQSLGQGLEFLIYFQGNSAPDKSGLPSDRFSAERTGGSVSTLTIQRTQQEDSAVYLCASSLALGLNNEQFFGPGTRLTVL.

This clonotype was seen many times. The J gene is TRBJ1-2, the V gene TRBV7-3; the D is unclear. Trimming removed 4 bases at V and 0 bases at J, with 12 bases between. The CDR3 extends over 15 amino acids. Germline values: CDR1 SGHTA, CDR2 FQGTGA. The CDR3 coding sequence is TGTGCCAGCAGCTCCAACCTCGTCGCTAACTATGGCTACACCTTC. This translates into CASSSNLVANYGYTF.

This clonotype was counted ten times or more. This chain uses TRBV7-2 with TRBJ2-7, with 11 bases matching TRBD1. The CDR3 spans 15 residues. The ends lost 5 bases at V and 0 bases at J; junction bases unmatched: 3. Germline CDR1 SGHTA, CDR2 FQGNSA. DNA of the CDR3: TGTGCCAGCAGCATAGGGACAGGGGGCTCCTACGAGCAGTACTTC. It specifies CASSIGTGGSYEQYF.

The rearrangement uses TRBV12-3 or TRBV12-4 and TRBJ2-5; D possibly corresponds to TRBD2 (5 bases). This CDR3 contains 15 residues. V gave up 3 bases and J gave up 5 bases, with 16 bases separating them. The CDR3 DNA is TGTGCCAGCAGTTTGGATGGGAGCTGGGGTGAGACCCAGTACTTC. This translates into CASSLDGSWGETQYF.